This passage covers 4 T cell receptor beta chains from one sample sequenced in a study of Graves' ophthalmopathy and Graves' hyperthyroidism. Amplification from RNA transcripts yielded the TCR beta CDR3 regions. HTBI primers were employed in first-round RT-PCR, then a second-round multiplex PCR followed. TCRdb reprocessed the multiplex PCR reads with MiXCR, giving one entry per CDR3 protein. The sample yields hundreds of thousands of distinct CDR3 sequences, about 21% seen once. Source material: peripheral blood. These receptors were obtained from a woman under 30 with stable Graves' hyperthyroidism.

This clonotype has ten or more counts. The rearrangement links TRBV6-1 to TRBJ1-1; D is uncertain. V lost 7 bases and J 3 bases, leaving 21 bases between the germline ends. This CDR3 contains 16 residues. In germline, CDR1 is MNHNS, CDR2 SASEGT. CDR3: CASNHLGRRWDTEAFF. The CDR3 nucleotides read TGTGCCAGCAATCACCTGGGGAGAAGGTGGGACACTGAAGCTTTCTTT.

In its sample, this clonotype was seen many times. V and J are TRBV4-1 and TRBJ2-7, with 9 bases matching TRBD1. With V trimmed by 3 bases and J by 4 bases, 13 bases remained unmatched. CDR3 length: 17 residues. Germline V gene lookup returns CDR1 MGHRA and CDR2 YSYEKL. In DNA, the CDR3 is TGCGCCAGCAGCCACTACTACCGGGACAGGGTACCTTACGAGCAGTACTTC. Amino acids: CASSHYYRDRVPYEQYF.

This clonotype has ten or more counts. The rearrangement joins TRBV27 to TRBJ2-7, with no clear D. The CDR3 consists of 13 residues. CDR1 and CDR2 (germline): MNHEY, SMNVEV (reference sequence). Trimming took 6 bases from V and 3 from J, leaving 12 bases between them. CDR3 sequence reads: CASSPRVYYEQYF. The CDR3 DNA sequence: TGTGCCAGCAGCCCAAGGGTTTACTACGAGCAGTACTTC.

The CDR3, as DNA: TGTGCCAGCAGTCAAGGGGGCCCCGTCTACGAGCAGTACTTC. It translates to CASSQGGPVYEQYF. The chain uses TRBV12-3 or TRBV12-4 and TRBJ2-7; the match to TRBD1 covers 7 bases. CDR3 size: 14 residues. With V trimmed by 5 bases and J by 3 bases, 7 bases remained unmatched.